The entry below describes one T cell receptor (beta chain). What it binds is unknown. Repertoires were generated with immunoSEQ multiplex PCR, while TCRdb's copy carries only in-frame clones and drops some. The sample holds more than 70,000 clones, roughly 90% seen once. The entry originates in a study of T cell responses to AZD1222 COVID-19 vaccine. Study overall: Investigators merged groups given second doses at roughly 4 or roughly 12 weeks.

The V end was cut by 1 base, the J end by 5 bases, with 9 bases between. This CDR3 has 14 residues. Germline CDR1 reads SGHTA; CDR2 reads FQGTGA. Study-wide points: Increases in Spike-specific TCR breadth and depth were seen after two AZD1222 doses. Reports indicate that nearly half of spike-specific TCRs are directed at unmutated variant regions. Clonal diversity may have been underestimated in mostly white British donors.

This chain joins TRBV7-3 and TRBJ2-1, with D tentatively TRBD1 (5 bases). The material was peripheral blood, obtained on day 0 of AZD1222 vaccination. The TCR was taken from an adult in good health. The CDR3 DNA reads as TGTGCCAGCAGCTTAAATTCCAGGGACAATGAGCAGTTCTTC. Its protein product is CASSLNSRDNEQFF.